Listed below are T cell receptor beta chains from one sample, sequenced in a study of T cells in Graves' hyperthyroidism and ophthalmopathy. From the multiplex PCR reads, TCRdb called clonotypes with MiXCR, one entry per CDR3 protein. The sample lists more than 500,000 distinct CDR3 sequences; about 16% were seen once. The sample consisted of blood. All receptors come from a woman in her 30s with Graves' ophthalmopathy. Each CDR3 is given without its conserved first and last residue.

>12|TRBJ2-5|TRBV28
ASSLPTGQETQY
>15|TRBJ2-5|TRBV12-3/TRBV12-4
ASSLMLGTGAGETQY
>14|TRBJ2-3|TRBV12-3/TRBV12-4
ASSSLWTEGADTQY
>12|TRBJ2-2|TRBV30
AWSDPRVPGELF
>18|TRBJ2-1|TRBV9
ASSVEEGGYPHTLYNEQF
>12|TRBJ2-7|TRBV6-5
ASSYSRPNYEQY
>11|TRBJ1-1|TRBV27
ASSRKVNTEAF
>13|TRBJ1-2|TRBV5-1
ASRLEERVIYGYT
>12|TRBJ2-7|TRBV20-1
SASWGQGAYEQY
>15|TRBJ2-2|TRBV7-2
ASSLASRWTNTGELF
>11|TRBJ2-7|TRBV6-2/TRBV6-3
ASSWPRGYEQY
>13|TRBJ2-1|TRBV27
ASSPGGLFENEQF
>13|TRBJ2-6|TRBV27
ASSLTSSGANVLT
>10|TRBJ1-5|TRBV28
ASSPRLQPQH
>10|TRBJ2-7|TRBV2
ASRVSYYEQY
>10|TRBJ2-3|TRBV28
ASSFRGNTQY
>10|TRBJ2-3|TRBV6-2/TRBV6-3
ASSHQTDTQY
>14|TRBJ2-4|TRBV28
AGTSQGSVAKNIQY
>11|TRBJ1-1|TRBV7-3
ASSLFPNTEAF
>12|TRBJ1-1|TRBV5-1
ASSIGQLNTEAF
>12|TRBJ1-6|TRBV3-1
ASRDGTGNSPLH
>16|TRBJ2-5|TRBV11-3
ASSLDRLRGQRSETQY
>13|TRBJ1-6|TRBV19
ASHYHRTVNSPLH
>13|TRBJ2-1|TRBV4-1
ASSQELTRSNEQF
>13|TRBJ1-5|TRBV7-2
ASSLDRASNQPQH
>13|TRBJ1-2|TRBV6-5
ASSYRDRGFYGYT
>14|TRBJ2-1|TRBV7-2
ASSLVRDPGRNEQF
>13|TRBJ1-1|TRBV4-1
ASSHQQGGNTEAF
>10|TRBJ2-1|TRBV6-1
ASSEGRSEQF
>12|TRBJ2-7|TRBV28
ASSSTGENYEQY
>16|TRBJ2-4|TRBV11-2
ASSPGTRHGLAKNIQY
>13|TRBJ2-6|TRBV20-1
SATGRHSGANVLT
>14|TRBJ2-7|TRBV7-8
ASSLLASGSSYEQY
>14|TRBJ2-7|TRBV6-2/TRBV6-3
ASSYSTRISSYEQY
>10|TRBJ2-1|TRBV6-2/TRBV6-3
ASTTPGSGQF
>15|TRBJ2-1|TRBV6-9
ASSFFGQRGVHGEQF
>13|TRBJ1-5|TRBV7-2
ASSLAWVSNQPQH
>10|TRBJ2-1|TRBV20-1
SARDRREEQF
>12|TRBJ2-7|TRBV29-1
SAWTSGSSYEQY
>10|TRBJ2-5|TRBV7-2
ASSLTEETQY
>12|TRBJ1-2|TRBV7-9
ASSTRRSLYGYT
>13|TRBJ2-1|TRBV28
ASSSSSGRGNEQF
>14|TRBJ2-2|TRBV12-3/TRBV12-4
ASSLALGGDTGELF
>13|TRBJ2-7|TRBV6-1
ASSPVGGRPYEQY
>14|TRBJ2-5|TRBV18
ASSPGTRAFGETQY
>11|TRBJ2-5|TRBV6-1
ASSEGSAGWKY
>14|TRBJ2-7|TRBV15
ATSRERARFLYEQY
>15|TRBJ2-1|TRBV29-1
SADDAVSGSFRNEQL
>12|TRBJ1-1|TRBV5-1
ASSLTPAGTEAF
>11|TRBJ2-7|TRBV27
ATKGDRGFEQY
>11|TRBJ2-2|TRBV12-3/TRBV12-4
ASLAGVPGELF
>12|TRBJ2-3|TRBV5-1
ASSLLGMTDTQY
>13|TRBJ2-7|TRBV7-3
ASSLTGGPAYEQY
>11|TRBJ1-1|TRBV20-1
SARVPGDTEAF